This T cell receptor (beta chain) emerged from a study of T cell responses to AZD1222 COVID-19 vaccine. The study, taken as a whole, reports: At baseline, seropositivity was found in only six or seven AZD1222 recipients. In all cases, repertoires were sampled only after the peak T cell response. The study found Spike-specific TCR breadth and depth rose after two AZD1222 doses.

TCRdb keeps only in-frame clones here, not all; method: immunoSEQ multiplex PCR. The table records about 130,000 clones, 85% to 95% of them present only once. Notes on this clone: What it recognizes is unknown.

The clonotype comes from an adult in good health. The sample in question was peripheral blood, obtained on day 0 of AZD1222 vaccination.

The CDR3 protein is CASSLEQGGAYGYTF. Here the CDR3 DNA reads TGTGCCAGCAGCCTTGAGCAGGGCGGTGCCTATGGCTACACCTTC. The genes are TRBV7-9 and TRBJ1-2, with a weak D call TRBD1 (5 bases). This CDR3 spans 15 amino acids. Germline assignment: CDR1 SEHNR and CDR2 FQNEAQ (reference sequence). With 5 bases removed from V and 4 bases from J, the gap between germline ends came to 17 bases.